This T cell receptor beta chain came from a study of T cell repertoires in cytomegalovirus infection. Study background: Matching HLA type, along with CMV infection, was indicated by public TCR beta signatures. Study-wide findings and caveats: Accumulated public TCR beta family frequency recognized individuals carrying CMV together with the relevant HLA. HLA-C-restricted TCR beta clonotypes specific for CMV led the ex vivo response.

Via MiXCR, TCRdb re-called the reads, giving one row per CDR3 protein. The sample lists fewer than 200,000 distinct CDR3 sequences, about 21% occurring once. V was pared by 4 bases and J by 8 bases, with 7 bases of the junction left unmatched. Germline CDR1 reads SGHRS; CDR2 reads YFSETQ. The CDR3 is 14 amino acids. Points on this clonotype: Its antigen is still unknown.

This sequence joins TRBV5-1 and TRBJ2-1; 9 bases are a match to TRBD2. The specimen sequenced was PBMCs. This TCR derives from a human donor in good health (CMV status not recorded). Some clones in this sample may be carry-over from other donors' samples. This CDR3 reads CASSLSGGPDEQFF. The CDR3 nucleotides are TGCGCCAGCAGCCTTAGCGGGGGACCTGATGAGCAGTTCTTC.